Listed below are T cell receptor beta chains from one sample, sequenced in a study of vaccination and CD4 T cells after COVID-19. MiXCR was run by TCRdb on the PCR reads, yielding one entry per CDR3 protein. Of 20,000 to 25,000 distinct CDR3 sequences listed, 40% to 50% are singletons. These receptors have no known antigen. Input material: CD4+ T cells from blood, cultured in vitro. These receptors all come from a human donor who had recovered from COVID-19. Each CDR3 is given with its conserved first and last residue. Each record gives: J gene, V gene, CDR3 protein.

>TRBJ2-2|TRBV7-8
CASRRTNTGELFF
>TRBJ1-4|TRBV2
CASSESSFGLFF
>TRBJ2-4|TRBV6-1
CASSEFGGNGKNIQYF
>TRBJ1-4|TRBV20-1
CSARQQEGGKLFF
>TRBJ2-3|TRBV7-2
CASKKASTDTQYF
>TRBJ1-5|TRBV12-3/TRBV12-4
CASSSPPEGPQHF
>TRBJ1-6|TRBV19
CASSGQGKGTLHF
>TRBJ1-1|TRBV2
CASSVRVNTEAFF
>TRBJ2-7|TRBV28
CASSLGDRETYF
>TRBJ1-2|TRBV29-1
CSVPESNYGYTF
>TRBJ1-1|TRBV12-3/TRBV12-4
CASGLGLRNTEAFF
>TRBJ1-6|TRBV7-9
CASSPQGGSNNSPLHF
>TRBJ2-7|TRBV18
CASSLPGTSAFYEQYF
>TRBJ1-1|TRBV12-3/TRBV12-4
CASSLGVEMNTEAFF
>TRBJ1-2|TRBV28
CASMGGAIGGYTF
>TRBJ2-7|TRBV6-2/TRBV6-3
CASTGRLSYEQYF
>TRBJ1-2|TRBV27
CASSQVIGLGGYTF
>TRBJ1-1|TRBV5-5
CASSLMGGTSNTEAFF
>TRBJ1-1|TRBV6-5
CASSYPLTYGNTEAFF
>TRBJ1-5|TRBV7-2
CASSFDINSNQPQHF
>TRBJ1-2|TRBV2
CARQGRGQGGGYTF
>TRBJ1-6|TRBV25-1
CASRARDRVNSPLHF
>TRBJ1-1|TRBV21-1
CASSKPKRERGGRRMNTEAFF
>TRBJ1-2|TRBV4-1
CASSQDSAWANYGYTF
>TRBJ2-3|TRBV4-1
CASSLLGGRTDTQYF
>TRBJ2-6|TRBV14
CASSQVGSGANVLTF
>TRBJ2-2|TRBV3-1
CASSHGITGELFF
>TRBJ2-2|TRBV20-1
CSAPGGLGTGELFF
>TRBJ2-7|TRBV5-5
CASSSTGTGGRGQYF
>TRBJ1-2|TRBV6-1
CASSGHKAPNYGYTF
>TRBJ1-2|TRBV12-3/TRBV12-4
CASRATGGGGYTF
>TRBJ1-1|TRBV6-5
CASSYGQQNTEAFF
>TRBJ1-3|TRBV28
CASSFGVSGNTIYF
>TRBJ2-7|TRBV29-1
CSVEGQGPTYEQYF
>TRBJ1-2|TRBV5-1
CASRGSLTNYGYTF
>TRBJ1-2|TRBV15
CATRPNREGYYGYTF
>TRBJ1-2|TRBV10-3
CAISPQSDSGYTF
>TRBJ2-3|TRBV7-2
CASSFGLAGAPDTQYF
>TRBJ2-2|TRBV6-5
CASSSLAPFTGELFF
>TRBJ2-7|TRBV4-2
CASSRTGTYEQYF
>TRBJ1-5|TRBV20-1
CSAKRQGLNQPQHF
>TRBJ2-7|TRBV7-2
CASSYDSDHEQYF
>TRBJ1-1|TRBV6-5
CASSYSSGLNTEAFF
>TRBJ2-1|TRBV9
CASSVGAGAYNEQFF
>TRBJ2-2|TRBV15
CATSRYDGELFF
>TRBJ1-2|TRBV30
CAWSEQGFYGYTF
>TRBJ2-5|TRBV5-1
CASSLTGGYEETQYF
>TRBJ1-6|TRBV5-4
CASSLVKADSPLHF
>TRBJ2-3|TRBV10-3
CAISDPGSSTDTQYF
>TRBJ2-7|TRBV6-1
CASRGRDQTYEQYF
>TRBJ1-2|TRBV20-1
CSAPPQGGYGYTF